These 9 T cell receptor beta chains came from one sample sequenced in a study of blood T cell repertoires in COVID-19 (dated by TCRdb to 2020 to 2021). Receptors were amplified or captured by the immunoSEQ multiplex PCR assay. TCRdb carries this immuneACCESS record with in-frame sequences only. Its versions omit some clonotypes, under half of them owing to an unresolved V gene in the studies checked, with the rest unexplained. The sample table contains tens of thousands of clones; only one count was recorded for 80% to 95% of them. The ten largest clones take up roughly 2.2% of the sample. Sequenced: peripheral blood. The receptor source for this set is a human donor with active COVID-19. The donor label of this sample is uncertain.

This chain joins TRBV4-1 and TRBJ2-3; 10 bases align to TRBD2. This CDR3 has 16 amino acids. CDR1 is MGHRA and CDR2 is YSYEKL in the germline V gene. J lost 4 bases, V lost 1 base, and 5 bases had no gene match. CDR3: CASSQVTGTSADTQYF. The CDR3 DNA reads as TGCGCCAGCAGCCAAGTAACCGGGACTAGCGCAGATACGCAGTATTTT.

CDR3 sequence reads: CSATDRGDNYGYTF. The CDR3 DNA is TGCAGTGCTACTGACAGGGGAGACAACTATGGCTACACCTTC. This chain connects TRBV20-1 to TRBJ1-2; 8 nucleotides agree with TRBD1. The length of the CDR3 is 14 residues. CDR1 and CDR2 (germline): DFQATT, SNEGSKA (reference sequence). The J segment lost 2 bases and the V segment lost 4 bases, leaving 6 bases of the junction unmatched.

The chain couples TRBV23-1 to TRBJ2-1; 7 positions match TRBD2. TRBV23-1 counts as an open reading frame of uncertain function. This CDR3 has 13 residues. V was clipped by 9 bases and J by 3 bases; unmatched bases: 5. The CDR3 DNA reads TGCGCCAGTCAAAGGACTAGCTACAATGAGCAGTTCTTC. Protein sequence: CASQRTSYNEQFF.

J is TRBJ2-7 and V is TRBV5-1; TRBD1 matches 8 bases. V lost 4 bases and J lost 1; bases outside the gene matches: 7. In germline, CDR1 is SGHRS, CDR2 YFSETQ. The CDR3 extends over 15 amino acids. In nucleotides, the CDR3 is TGCGCCAGCAGCCCGACAGGGGCCGGGTCCTACGAGCAGTACTTC. Amino acids: CASSPTGAGSYEQYF.

This chain joins TRBV7-6 and TRBJ1-1; D possibly corresponds to TRBD1 (6 bases). The V end was cut by 5 bases, the J end by 4 bases, with 14 bases between. CDR3 length equals 14 residues. Germline V CDR1 and CDR2: SGHVS, FNYEAQ. The DNA of the CDR3 is TGTGCCAGCAGCCCTCACAGGGACGCCACTGAAGCTTTCTTT. Encoded protein: CASSPHRDATEAFF.

The chain recombines TRBV5-1 with TRBJ2-1; TRBD2 agrees at 7 bases. The germline CDR1 and CDR2 sequences are SGHRS and YFSETQ. Germline trimming cut 0 bases from V and 8 bases from J; bases unmatched to any gene: 8. The CDR3 contains 15 residues. DNA for the CDR3: TGCGCCAGCAGCTTGGAACGGGGGGACTGGGATGAGCAGTTCTTC. Protein sequence: CASSLERGDWDEQFF.

This sequence joins TRBV19 and TRBJ2-1; maybe TRBD2 (6 bases). V dropped 1 base and J dropped 2 bases, with 9 bases sitting between them. Germline assignment: CDR1 LNHDA and CDR2 SQIVND (reference sequence). The CDR3 is 15 amino acids. CDR3 loop: CASSIGDLTYNEQFF. CDR3 DNA: TGTGCCAGTAGTATAGGGGACTTAACCTACAATGAGCAGTTCTTC.

The CDR3 spells CASSKGYSNQPQHF. CDR3 coding DNA: TGTGCCAGCAGTAAGGGGTATAGCAATCAGCCCCAGCATTTT. The chain recombines TRBV6-5 with TRBJ1-5, with D perhaps matching TRBD1 (5 bases). The CDR3 spans 14 residues. Germline V lookup: CDR1 MNHEY, CDR2 SVGAGI. V lost 5 bases, J lost 0 bases, and 8 bases lay in between.

Only a few counts were recorded for this clone. The J gene is TRBJ2-2, the V gene TRBV6-5; TRBD2 matches at 7 bases. Germline-derived CDR1 and CDR2 are MNHEY and SVGAGI. The CDR3 is made up of 16 amino acids. The ends lost 3 bases at V and 10 bases at J; junction bases unmatched: 14. CDR3 DNA: TGTGCCAGCAGTTATGATCCAGACGCGGGGGAGCCGGAGCTGTTTTTT. It yields the protein CASSYDPDAGEPELFF.